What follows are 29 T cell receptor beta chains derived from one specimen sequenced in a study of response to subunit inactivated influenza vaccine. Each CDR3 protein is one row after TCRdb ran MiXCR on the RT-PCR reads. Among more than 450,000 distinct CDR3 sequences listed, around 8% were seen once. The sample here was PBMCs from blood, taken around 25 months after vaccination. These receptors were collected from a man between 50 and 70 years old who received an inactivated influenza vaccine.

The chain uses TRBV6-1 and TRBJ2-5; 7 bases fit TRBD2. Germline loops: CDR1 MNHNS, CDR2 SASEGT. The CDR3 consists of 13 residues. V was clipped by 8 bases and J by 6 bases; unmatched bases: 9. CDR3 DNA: TGTGCCAGCCAAGTGCGGGGGTTGAAGACCCAGTACTTC. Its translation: CASQVRGLKTQYF.

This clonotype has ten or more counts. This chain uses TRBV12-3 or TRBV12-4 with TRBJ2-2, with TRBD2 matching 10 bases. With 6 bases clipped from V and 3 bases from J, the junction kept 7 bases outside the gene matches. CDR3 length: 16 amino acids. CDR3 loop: CASSTKREGDTGELFF. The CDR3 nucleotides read TGTGCCAGCAGCACTAAGCGGGAGGGGGACACCGGGGAGCTGTTTTTT.

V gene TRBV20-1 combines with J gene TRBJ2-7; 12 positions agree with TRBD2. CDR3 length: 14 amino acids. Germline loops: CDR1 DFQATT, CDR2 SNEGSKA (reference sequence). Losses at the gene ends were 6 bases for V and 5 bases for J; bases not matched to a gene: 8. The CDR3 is CSAPRLAGADEQYF. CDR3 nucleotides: TGCAGTGCCCCCAGACTAGCGGGAGCGGACGAGCAGTACTTC.

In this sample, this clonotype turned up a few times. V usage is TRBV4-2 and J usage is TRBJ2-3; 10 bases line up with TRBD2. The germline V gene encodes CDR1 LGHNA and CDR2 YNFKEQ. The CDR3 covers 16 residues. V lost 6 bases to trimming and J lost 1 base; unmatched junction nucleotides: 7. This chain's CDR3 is CASSTYSGGRTDTQYF. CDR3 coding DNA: TGTGCCAGCAGTACCTATAGCGGGGGGCGCACAGATACGCAGTATTTT.

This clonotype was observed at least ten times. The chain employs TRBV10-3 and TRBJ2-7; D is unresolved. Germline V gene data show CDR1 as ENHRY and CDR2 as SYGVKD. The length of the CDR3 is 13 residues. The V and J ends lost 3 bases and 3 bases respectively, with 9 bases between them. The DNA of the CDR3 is TGTGCCATCAGTGAATATATTCTCTACGAGCAGTACTTC. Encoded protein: CAISEYILYEQYF.

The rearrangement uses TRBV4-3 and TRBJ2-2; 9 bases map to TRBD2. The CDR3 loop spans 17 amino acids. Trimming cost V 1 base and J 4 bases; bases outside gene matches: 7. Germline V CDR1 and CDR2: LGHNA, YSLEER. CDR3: CASSQGYAGGRTGELFF. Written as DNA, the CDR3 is TGCGCCAGCAGCCAAGGATACGCGGGAGGGCGCACCGGGGAGCTGTTTTTT.

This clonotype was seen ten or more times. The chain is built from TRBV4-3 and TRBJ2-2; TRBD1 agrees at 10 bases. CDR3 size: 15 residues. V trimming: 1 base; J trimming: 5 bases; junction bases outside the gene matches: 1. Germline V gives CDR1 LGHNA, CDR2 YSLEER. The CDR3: CASSQGTGGTGELFF. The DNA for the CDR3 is TGCGCCAGCAGCCAAGGGACAGGGGGAACCGGGGAGCTGTTTTTT.

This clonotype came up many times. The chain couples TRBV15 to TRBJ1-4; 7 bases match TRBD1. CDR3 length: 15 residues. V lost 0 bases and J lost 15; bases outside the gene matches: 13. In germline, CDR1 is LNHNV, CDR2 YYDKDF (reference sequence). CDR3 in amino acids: CATSRDSQGGNVVFF. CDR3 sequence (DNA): TGTGCCACCAGCAGAGATTCCCAGGGGGGGAATGTGGTGTTTTTT. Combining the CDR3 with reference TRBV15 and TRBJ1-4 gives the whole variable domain DAMVIQNPRYQVTQFGKPVTLSCSQTLNHNVMYWYQQKSSQAPKLLFHYYDKDFNNEADTPDNFQSRRPNTSFCFLDIRSPGLGDTAMYLCATSRDSQGGNVVFFGSGTQLSVL.

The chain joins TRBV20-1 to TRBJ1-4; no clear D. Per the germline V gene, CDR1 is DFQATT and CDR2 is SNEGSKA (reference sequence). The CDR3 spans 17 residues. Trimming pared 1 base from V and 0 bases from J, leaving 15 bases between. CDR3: CSARGGLGHATNEKLFF. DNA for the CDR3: TGCAGTGCTAGAGGCGGTCTCGGGCACGCAACTAATGAAAAACTGTTTTTT.

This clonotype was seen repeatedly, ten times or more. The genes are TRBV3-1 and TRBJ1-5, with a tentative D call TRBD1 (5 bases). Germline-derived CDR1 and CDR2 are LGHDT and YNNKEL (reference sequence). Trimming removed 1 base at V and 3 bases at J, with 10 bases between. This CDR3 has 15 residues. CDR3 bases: TGTGCCAGCAGCCAAGGAGACAGAAACAATCAGCCCCAGCATTTT. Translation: CASSQGDRNNQPQHF.

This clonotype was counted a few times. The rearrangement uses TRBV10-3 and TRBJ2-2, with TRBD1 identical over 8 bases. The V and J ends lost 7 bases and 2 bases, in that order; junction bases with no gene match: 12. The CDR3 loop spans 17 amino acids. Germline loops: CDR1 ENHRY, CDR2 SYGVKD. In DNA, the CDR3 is TGTGCCATCAAGGAAGCGGCCGGGACAGGAAACACCGGGGAGCTGTTTTTT. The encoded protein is CAIKEAAGTGNTGELFF.

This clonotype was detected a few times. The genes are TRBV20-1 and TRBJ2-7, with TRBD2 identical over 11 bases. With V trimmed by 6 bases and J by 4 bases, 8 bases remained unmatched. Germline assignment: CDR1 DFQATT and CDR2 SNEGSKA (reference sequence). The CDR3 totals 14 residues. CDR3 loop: CSAQSTSGSYEQYF. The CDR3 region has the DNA TGCAGTGCCCAGAGTACTAGCGGGAGTTACGAGCAGTACTTC.

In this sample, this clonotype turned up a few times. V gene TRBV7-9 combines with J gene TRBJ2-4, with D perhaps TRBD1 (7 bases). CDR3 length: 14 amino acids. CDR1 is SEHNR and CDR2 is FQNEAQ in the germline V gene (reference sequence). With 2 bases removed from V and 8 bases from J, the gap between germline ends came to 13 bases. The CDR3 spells CASSLLDRRDIQYF. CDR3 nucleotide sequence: TGTGCCAGCAGCTTATTGGACAGGAGGGACATTCAGTACTTC. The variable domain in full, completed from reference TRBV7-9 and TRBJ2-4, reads DTGVSQNPRHKITKRGQNVTFRCDPISEHNRLYWYRQTLGQGPEFLTYFQNEAQLEKSRLLSDRFSAERPKGSFSTLEIQRTEQGDSAMYLCASSLLDRRDIQYFGAGTRLSVL.

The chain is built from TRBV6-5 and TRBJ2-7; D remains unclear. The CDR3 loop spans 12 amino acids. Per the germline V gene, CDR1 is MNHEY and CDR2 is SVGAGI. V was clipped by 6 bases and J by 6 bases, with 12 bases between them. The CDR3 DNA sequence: TGTGCCAGCAGAACAGACCGCCGCGAGCAGTACTTC. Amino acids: CASRTDRREQYF.

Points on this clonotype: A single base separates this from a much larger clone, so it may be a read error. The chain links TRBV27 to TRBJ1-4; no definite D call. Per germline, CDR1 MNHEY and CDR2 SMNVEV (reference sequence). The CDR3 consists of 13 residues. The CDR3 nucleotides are TGTGCCAGCGGATACAATCGGGGTGAAATACTGTTTTTT. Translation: CASGYNRGEILFF.

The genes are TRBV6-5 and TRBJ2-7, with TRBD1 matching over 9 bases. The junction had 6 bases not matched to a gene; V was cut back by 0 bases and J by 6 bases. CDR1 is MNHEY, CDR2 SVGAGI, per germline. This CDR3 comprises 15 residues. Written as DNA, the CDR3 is TGTGCCAGCAGTTACTCGGGACAGGGATCTGGCGAGCAGTACTTC. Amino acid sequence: CASSYSGQGSGEQYF.

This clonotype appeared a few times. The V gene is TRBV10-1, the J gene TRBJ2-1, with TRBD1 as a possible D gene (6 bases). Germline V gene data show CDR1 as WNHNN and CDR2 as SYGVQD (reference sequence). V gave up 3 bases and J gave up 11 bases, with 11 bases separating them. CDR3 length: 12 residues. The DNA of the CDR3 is TGCGCCAGCAGTGACCCGGGACAAAAGCAGTTCTTC. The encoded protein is CASSDPGQKQFF.

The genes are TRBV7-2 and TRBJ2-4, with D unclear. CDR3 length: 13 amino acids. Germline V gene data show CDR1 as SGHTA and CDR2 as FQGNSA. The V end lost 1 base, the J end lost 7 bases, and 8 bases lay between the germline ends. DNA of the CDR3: TGTGCCAGCAGCTTAGAACTCCTTAACATTCAGTACTTC. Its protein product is CASSLELLNIQYF.

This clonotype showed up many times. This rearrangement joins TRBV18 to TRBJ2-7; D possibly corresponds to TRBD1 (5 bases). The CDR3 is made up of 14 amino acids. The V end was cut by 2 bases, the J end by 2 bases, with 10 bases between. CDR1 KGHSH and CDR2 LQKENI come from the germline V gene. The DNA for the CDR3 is TGTGCCAGCTCACCAGGGGCAGGGACCTACGAGCAGTACTTC. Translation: CASSPGAGTYEQYF.

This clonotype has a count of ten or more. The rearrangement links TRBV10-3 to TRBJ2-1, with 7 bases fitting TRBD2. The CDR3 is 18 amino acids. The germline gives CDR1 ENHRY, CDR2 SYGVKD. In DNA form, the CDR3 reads TGTGCTACGGCGGGAACTAGCGTAAGAAAGTACTCCTACAATGAGCAGTTCTTC. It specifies CATAGTSVRKYSYNEQFF.

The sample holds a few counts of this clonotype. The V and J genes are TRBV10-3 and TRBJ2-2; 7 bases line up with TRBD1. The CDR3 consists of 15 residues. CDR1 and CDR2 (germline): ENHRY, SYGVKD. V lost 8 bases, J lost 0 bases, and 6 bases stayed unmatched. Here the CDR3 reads CAIGTVEANTGELFF. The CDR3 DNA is TGTGCCATCGGGACAGTCGAAGCGAACACCGGGGAGCTGTTTTTT.

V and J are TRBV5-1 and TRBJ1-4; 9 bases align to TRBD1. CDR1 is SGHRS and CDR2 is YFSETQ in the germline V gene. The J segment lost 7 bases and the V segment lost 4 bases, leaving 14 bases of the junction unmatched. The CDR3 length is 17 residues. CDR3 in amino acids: CASSARDRVRESEKLFF. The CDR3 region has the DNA TGCGCCAGCAGCGCCCGGGACAGGGTGCGAGAGAGTGAAAAACTGTTTTTT. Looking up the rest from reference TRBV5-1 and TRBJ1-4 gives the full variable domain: KAGVTQTPRYLIKTRGQQVTLSCSPISGHRSVSWYQQTPGQGLQFLFEYFSETQRNKGNFPGRFSGRQFSNSRSEMNVSTLELGDSALYLCASSARDRVRESEKLFFGSGTQLSVL.

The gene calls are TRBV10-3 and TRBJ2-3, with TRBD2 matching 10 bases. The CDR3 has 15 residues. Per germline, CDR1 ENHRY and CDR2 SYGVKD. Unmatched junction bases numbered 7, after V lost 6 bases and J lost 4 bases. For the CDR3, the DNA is TGTGCCATCAGGGGGCTAGCGGGAGAGTCAGATACGCAGTATTTT. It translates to CAIRGLAGESDTQYF.

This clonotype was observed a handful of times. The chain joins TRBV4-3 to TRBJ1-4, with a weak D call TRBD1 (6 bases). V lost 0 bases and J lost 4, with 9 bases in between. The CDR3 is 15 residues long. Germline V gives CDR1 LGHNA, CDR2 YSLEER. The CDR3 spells CASSQEGQINEKLFF. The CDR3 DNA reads TGCGCCAGCAGCCAAGAAGGACAGATTAATGAAAAACTGTTTTTT.

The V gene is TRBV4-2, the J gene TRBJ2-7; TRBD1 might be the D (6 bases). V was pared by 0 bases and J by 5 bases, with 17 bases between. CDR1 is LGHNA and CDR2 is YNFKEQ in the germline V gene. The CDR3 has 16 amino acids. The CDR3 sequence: CASSQEFVRGADEQYF. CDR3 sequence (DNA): TGTGCCAGCAGCCAAGAATTCGTCAGGGGTGCTGACGAGCAGTACTTC.

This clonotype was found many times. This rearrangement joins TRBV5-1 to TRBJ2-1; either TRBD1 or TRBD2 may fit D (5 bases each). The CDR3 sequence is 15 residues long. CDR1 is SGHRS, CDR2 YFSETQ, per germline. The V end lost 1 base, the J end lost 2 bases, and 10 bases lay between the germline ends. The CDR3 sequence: CASSLYTGPYNEQFF. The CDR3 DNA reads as TGCGCCAGCAGCTTGTACACGGGGCCCTACAATGAGCAGTTCTTC.

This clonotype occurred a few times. CDR3 amino acids: CASSLEGHNEQFF. CDR3 DNA sequence: TGTGCCAGCAGTCTAGAGGGTCACAATGAGCAGTTCTTC. The chain combines TRBV4-2 with TRBJ2-1; tentatively, D is TRBD2 (5 bases). CDR3 size: 13 residues. Germline loops: CDR1 LGHNA, CDR2 YNFKEQ. Trimming cost V 6 bases and J 5 bases, with 11 bases left between them.

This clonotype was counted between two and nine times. The CDR3 protein is CASRDRVDIQYF. For the CDR3, the DNA is TGTGCCAGTCGGGACAGGGTGGACATTCAGTACTTC. The chain combines TRBV6-2 or TRBV6-3 with TRBJ2-4; 9 positions agree with TRBD1. The V gene's germline CDR1 is MNHEY and CDR2 SVGEGT. The trim removed 9 bases at V and 8 bases at J, leaving 5 bases unmatched. This CDR3 spans 12 amino acids.

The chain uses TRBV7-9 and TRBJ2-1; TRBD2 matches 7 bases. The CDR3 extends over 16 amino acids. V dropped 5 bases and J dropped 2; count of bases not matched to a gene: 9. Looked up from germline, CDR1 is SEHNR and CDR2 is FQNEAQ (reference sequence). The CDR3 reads CASSHQRGLPYNEQFF. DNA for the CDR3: TGTGCCAGCAGCCACCAGCGGGGCCTACCCTACAATGAGCAGTTCTTC.